The text below deals with one T cell receptor beta chain. The antigen it recognizes is unknown. Within one base of it there is no much larger clone, and no base qualities were kept. The sequencer listed for this sample is Illumina HiSeq 1500. TCRdb trimmed public reads at Q25 via fastp, called clones via MiXCR and kept in-frame beta chains. Entries that share a CDR3 protein sequence are merged under the most common genes and DNA. The sample has 500,000 or so distinct CDR3 sequences on record, about 15% of them singletons. The ten largest clones represent roughly a quarter of the sample. These data belong to a study of T cell repertoires in cytomegalovirus infection (dated 2019 in TCRdb). Concerning the study at large: Donor HLA type was relevant to the analysis, because carriage of CMV infection together with the matching HLA type was indicated by public TCR beta signatures. Results and caveats for the whole study, not just this receptor: The ex vivo response was dominated by HLA-C-restricted CMV-specific TCR beta clonotypes, which also provided the single most frequent clonotype in two of eight donors. Cumulative frequency of public TCR beta family members discriminated carriers of CMV infection plus the relevant HLA type in this cohort and an independent approximately 370-donor cohort.

Relative to germline, V is 0 bases shorter and J is 5 bases shorter, with 23 bases between their ends. The CDR3 holds 18 amino acids from the cysteine to the phenylalanine. Just the 54-base CDR3 DNA is kept, in frame starting at base 1. From the germline V gene, CDR1 is SGDLS and CDR2 is YYNGEE. The chain is made from TRBV9 and TRBJ2-5; a weak D assignment points to TRBD1 (6 bases agree). The sequencing input was CD8+ T cells from PBMCs. This clonotype was sampled from a human donor in good health (CMV status not recorded). Some clones in this sample may be carry-over from other donors' samples. The CDR3 corresponds to CASSVEGGSGTLGETQYF. The sequence in DNA is TGTGCCAGCAGCGTAGAGGGCGGGTCGGGGACACTTGGGGAGACCCAGTACTTC.